A selection of T cell receptor beta chains follows, all from one sample in a study of CD8 T cells in Susac syndrome. MiXCR, run by TCRdb on the immunoSEQ multiplex PCR reads, gives a single entry per CDR3 protein. Of about 110,000 distinct CDR3 sequences in the sample, roughly 94% were seen once. Sequencing was carried out using CD8+ T cells from PBMCs. The receptors derive from a human donor with Susac syndrome. The CDR3 runs from the conserved cysteine through the conserved F or W. The D gene is left open where the match is weak. Some rows have no size entry. The others give once, few or many, or a class for an expanded clone.

clone_size,v_call,d_call,j_call,cdr3_aa,cdr3_nt
NA,TRBV12-3/TRBV12-4,NA,TRBJ1-5,CASSLNQPQHF,TGTGCCAGCAGTTTAAATCAGCCCCAGCATTTT
NA,TRBV11-3,NA,TRBJ2-1,CASSLRDTPRNEQFF,TGTGCCAGCAGCCTTCGGGACACCCCTCGAAATGAGCAGTTCTTC
NA,TRBV12-3/TRBV12-4,NA,TRBJ1-1,CASRSGQNTEAFF,TGTGCCAGCAGGTCTGGACAGAACACTGAAGCTTTCTTT
NA,TRBV9,NA,TRBJ1-6,CASSVDGRGVSPLHF,TGTGCCAGCAGCGTCGACGGACGAGGGGTTTCACCCCTCCACTTT
NA,TRBV6-1,TRBD2,TRBJ2-4,CASSETAGGTNIQYF,TGTGCCAGCAGTGAGACAGCGGGGGGCACGAACATTCAGTACTTC
NA,TRBV9,TRBD2,TRBJ2-3,CASSGGTSGRTDTQYF,TGTGCCAGCAGCGGCGGGACTAGCGGCAGAACAGATACGCAGTATTTT
NA,TRBV27,NA,TRBJ2-1,CASSLYWGVYNEQFF,TGTGCCAGCAGTTTATATTGGGGGGTGTACAATGAGCAGTTCTTC
NA,TRBV15,NA,TRBJ2-7,CATTRGTSDNYEQYF,TGTGCCACCACTCGTGGGACTTCCGATAACTACGAGCAGTACTTC
NA,TRBV27,TRBD2,TRBJ2-5,CASSAWTSGGETQYF,TGTGCCAGCAGTGCCTGGACTAGCGGGGGGGAGACCCAGTACTTC
NA,TRBV9,NA,TRBJ2-2,CASSVADGELFF,TGTGCCAGCAGCGTAGCGGACGGGGAGCTGTTTTTT
NA,TRBV5-1,NA,TRBJ1-1,CASSETGFPEAFF,TGCGCCAGCAGCGAGACAGGTTTTCCTGAAGCTTTCTTT
once,TRBV13,TRBD1,TRBJ2-7,CASSLEGQGAGYEQYF,TGTGCCAGCAGCTTAGAGGGACAGGGGGCAGGATACGAGCAGTACTTC
once,TRBV7-9,NA,TRBJ1-1,CASSPTLGGTEAFF,TGTGCCAGCAGCCCTACCTTAGGCGGCACTGAAGCTTTCTTT
NA,TRBV4-2,NA,TRBJ1-2,CASSQERPDRPNYGYTF,TGTGCCAGCAGCCAAGAGAGGCCCGACCGACCAAACTATGGCTACACCTTC